One T cell receptor (beta chain) is described in this entry. Its antigen is not known. This specimen includes other DNA sequences encoding the same CDR3. This CDR3 spans 15 amino acids. Germline lookup yields CDR1 MDHEN and CDR2 SYDVKM. The junction had 3 bases not matched to a gene; V was cut back by 3 bases and J by 3 bases. This sample is part of a study of cytomegalovirus exposure and HLA in healthy donors. About the research overall: Researchers found that approximately 85% of over 350 genotyped donors fell within the Caucasian-associated ancestry cluster. Regarding the study as a whole: According to an earlier analysis, most TCR beta V segments yielded productive rearrangements about 87% or about 30% of the time.

The PCR employed 60 Vbeta primers together with 13 Jbeta primers. The assay was immunoSEQ multiplex PCR, and TCRdb's table has in-frame clones only and misses some. The profile covers 150,000 to 180,000 clones, with 80% appearing a single time and roughly 5.9% taken by the ten largest. This chain links TRBV28 with TRBJ2-3; TRBD2 agrees at 10 bases. This receptor was identified in a woman in her 40s in good health and CMV-seropositive. Sequenced: PBMCs. Here the CDR3 DNA reads TGTGCCAGCAGTTTCCCAGCGGGAGGGACAGATACGCAGTATTTT. It translates to CASSFPAGGTDTQYF.